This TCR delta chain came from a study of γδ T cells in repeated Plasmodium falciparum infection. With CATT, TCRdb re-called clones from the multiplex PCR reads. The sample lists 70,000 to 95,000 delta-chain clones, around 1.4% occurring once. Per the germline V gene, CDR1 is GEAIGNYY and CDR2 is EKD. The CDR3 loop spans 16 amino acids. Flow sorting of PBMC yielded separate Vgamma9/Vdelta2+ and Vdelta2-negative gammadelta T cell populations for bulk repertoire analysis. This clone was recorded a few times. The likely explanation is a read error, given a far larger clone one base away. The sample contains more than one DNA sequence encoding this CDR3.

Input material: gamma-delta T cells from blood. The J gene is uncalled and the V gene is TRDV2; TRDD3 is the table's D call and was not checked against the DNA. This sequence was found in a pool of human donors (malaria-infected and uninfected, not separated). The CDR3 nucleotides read TGTGCCTGTGACACCGTATCGGGGATCGATTCTCCCAAACTCATCTTC. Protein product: CACDTVSGIDSPKLIF.